The clone carrying this TCR beta chain was observed a few times. Its antigen is not identified. Per germline, CDR1 KGHDR and CDR2 SFDVKD. The V end lost 0 bases, the J end lost 8 bases, and 7 bases lay between the germline ends. The CDR3 length is 13 residues. The data belong to a study of T-cell reconstitution after alpha-beta-depleted transplantation in children. Study-level findings and limits: Reportedly, roughly two months post-transplant, alpha-beta T cells arose from several hundred expanded graft clones. Hyperexpanded clones declined; after one year, newly produced T cells mostly supplied diversity.

During its preparation, the TCRbeta library received unique molecular identifiers. Each CDR3 protein gets one entry after TCRdb re-called the PCR reads with MiXCR. The sample carries about 200,000 distinct CDR3 sequences, over 15% recorded once. This chain uses TRBV24-1 with TRBJ2-1; D call uncertain. This clonotype was sampled from a male patient aged 2-10 years who had a stem cell transplant for acute lymphoblastic leukemia, so the T cells may come from the graft donor. This specimen consisted of PBMCs, mostly from graft donor cells, obtained 360 days after TCRalphabeta/CD19-depleted stem cell transplant. This CDR3 is CATSDLYLYEQFF. The CDR3 region has the DNA TGTGCCACCAGTGATTTGTATCTTTATGAGCAGTTCTTC.